These 9 T cell receptor beta chains originate from one sample sequenced in a study of blood T cells in healthy people across ages. Primers used in a second PCR of roughly 6 to 12 cycles were a sample-barcoded 5' primer and a J-beta primer mix. TCRdb called the 5' RACE reads again in MiXCR, with one record for every CDR3 protein. The table includes about 1.7 million distinct CDR3 sequences, over 25% detected once. The sample taken for sequencing was blood. The receptors here all came from a woman younger than 45 in good health.

DNA of the CDR3: TGTGCCTGGAACCCTCGGGGGGGAATGAATGAGCAGTTCTTC. It translates to CAWNPRGGMNEQFF. This chain uses TRBV30 with TRBJ2-1; 8 bases match TRBD2. CDR1 GTSNPN and CDR2 SVGIG come from the germline V gene (reference sequence). V was clipped by 4 bases and J by 7 bases; unmatched bases: 9. This CDR3 has 14 residues.

J is TRBJ2-3 and V is TRBV28; D is unclear. The CDR3 has 13 residues. The V and J ends lost 5 bases and 4 bases respectively, with 10 bases between them. The germline gives CDR1 MDHEN, CDR2 SYDVKM. CDR3 DNA sequence: TGTGCCAGCAGTCGGCTCGACCCAGATACGCAGTATTTT. Its protein is CASSRLDPDTQYF.

This clonotype occurred many times. V usage is TRBV4-1 and J usage is TRBJ2-7; D unclear. Germline values: CDR1 MGHRA, CDR2 YSYEKL. This CDR3 is 15 amino acids long. Trimming removed 0 bases at V and 1 base at J, with 10 bases between. Here the CDR3 reads CASSQERRPSYEQYF. The CDR3 nucleotides are TGCGCCAGCAGCCAAGAGCGGCGGCCTTCCTACGAGCAGTACTTC.

Details on this clonotype: A junction end diverges from the germline sequence, so it may reflect a read error. The J gene is TRBJ2-3, the V gene TRBV12-3 or TRBV12-4; 8 bases fit TRBD2. The CDR3 is made up of 15 amino acids. The DNA of the CDR3 is TGTGCCAGCAGTTTAAGGCTAGCGGGCACAGATGCGCAGTATTTT. It specifies CASSLRLAGTDAQYF.

The CDR3 sequence: CASSPGQGRDQSYGYTF. DNA of the CDR3: TGTGCCAGCAGCCCCGGACAGGGAAGAGATCAGAGCTATGGCTACACCTTC. The chain employs TRBV12-3 or TRBV12-4 and TRBJ1-2; 8 positions agree with TRBD1. The CDR3 covers 17 residues. Unmatched junction bases numbered 16, after V lost 6 bases and J lost 4 bases.

This clonotype showed up just a few times. A much more abundant neighbour one base away suggests this may be a read error. V and J are TRBV5-4 and TRBJ2-3, with D possibly TRBD1 on 5 matching bases. This CDR3 is 14 amino acids long. Germline assignment: CDR1 SGHNT and CDR2 YYREEE (reference sequence). The CDR3 protein is CTSSTDSSTDTQYF. The CDR3 DNA sequence: TGTACCAGTTCGACAGATTCTAGCACAGATACGCAGTATTTT.

Remarks on this clonotype: At one boundary the junction diverges from the germline segment, which might be a read error. This chain joins TRBV24-1 and TRBJ1-5; D gene ambiguous. The CDR3 has 13 residues. Germline values: CDR1 KGHDR, CDR2 SFDVKD. The CDR3 region is CTTSDLYNQPQHF. CDR3 DNA sequence: TGTACCACCAGTGACCTATACAATCAGCCCCAGCATTTT.

This clonotype has a handful of counts. This rearrangement joins TRBV29-1 to TRBJ2-1; no firm D call. Trimming took 8 bases from V and 10 from J, leaving 15 bases between them. Germline CDR1 is SQVTM and CDR2 is ANQGSEA. The CDR3 spans 11 residues. The CDR3 spells CSHARGSEQFF. The CDR3 DNA reads TGCAGCCACGCTCGAGGTTCCGAGCAGTTCTTC.

There are a few counts of this clonotype. The chain couples TRBV7-6 to TRBJ2-5; TRBD2 might be the D (5 bases). The CDR3 has 15 amino acids. Trimming took off 5 bases at V and 5 bases at J, with 18 bases between the two ends. Germline CDR1 reads SGHVS; CDR2 reads FNYEAQ. CDR3 coding DNA: TGTGCCAGCAGCCCTCCCGGGGAGCGGCAGGAGACCCAGTACTTC. Its translation: CASSPPGERQETQYF.